This is a list of T cell receptor beta chains from one sample in a study of cytomegalovirus exposure and HLA in healthy donors. Method: immunoSEQ multiplex PCR; TCRdb's copy keeps in-frame clones and lacks some. The sample contains roughly 150,000 clones, roughly 84% of which appear only once. Sequencing used PBMCs. The receptors derive from a man aged 30 to 39 in good health and CMV-seropositive. The CDR3 runs from the conserved cysteine through the conserved F or W. The D gene is left open where the match is weak. Clone size is given for some rows only: seen once, a few or many times, or a class if the clone is expanded.

>TRBJ2-7|-|TRBV6-1|once
CASSVQGQYYEQYF
TGTGCCAGCAGTGTGCAAGGACAGTACTACGAGCAGTACTTC
>TRBJ1-4|-|TRBV6-6|-
CASSYSTQDPRELFF
TGTGCCAGCAGTTACTCGACCCAAGACCCCAGGGAACTGTTTTTT
>TRBJ2-1|-|TRBV5-1|-
CASSLVGQTDNEQFF
TGCGCCAGCAGCTTGGTCGGTCAGACAGACAATGAGCAGTTCTTC
>TRBJ1-2|-|TRBV5-1|-
CASSLGLSNYGYTF
TGCGCCAGCAGCTTGGGACTGTCTAACTATGGCTACACCTTC
>TRBJ1-1|-|TRBV10-3|-
CAISESPQGLNTEAFF
TGTGCCATCAGTGAGTCTCCACAGGGCTTGAACACTGAAGCTTTCTTT
>TRBJ2-4|TRBD1|TRBV2|-
CASTDGFGTDQYF
TGTGCCAGCACCGATGGGTTCGGGACAGATCAGTACTTC
>TRBJ1-1|-|TRBV30|-
CAWRANTEAFF
TGTGCCTGGAGGGCCAACACTGAAGCTTTCTTT
>TRBJ2-4|-|TRBV2|once
CASSVTGRDIQYF
TGTGCCAGCAGTGTGACCGGCAGGGACATTCAGTACTTC
>TRBJ2-7|-|TRBV4-1|-
CASSQVDGSYEQYF
TGCGCCAGCAGCCAAGTAGATGGCTCCTACGAGCAGTACTTC
>TRBJ2-6|TRBD2|TRBV18|-
CASSPLTLAGVAGANVLTF
TGTGCCAGCTCACCGCTCACACTAGCGGGAGTAGCTGGGGCCAACGTCCTGACTTTC
>TRBJ2-1|TRBD1|TRBV29-1|-
CSVEEGTQQGAAYNEQFF
TGCAGCGTTGAAGAGGGAACTCAACAGGGGGCGGCCTACAATGAGCAGTTCTTC
>TRBJ2-1|TRBD1|TRBV4-3|-
CASSQGQGDNEQFF
TGCGCCAGCAGCCAGGGACAGGGCGACAATGAGCAGTTCTTC
>TRBJ1-1|-|TRBV19|-
CASSEGVFRTEAFF
TGTGCCAGTAGCGAGGGGGTTTTTAGGACTGAAGCTTTCTTT
>TRBJ2-7|TRBD1|TRBV30|-
CAWTADRDYEQYF
TGTGCCTGGACGGCGGACAGGGACTACGAGCAGTACTTC
>TRBJ1-2|TRBD1|TRBV5-6|-
CASSFEGAPGNNYGYTF
TGTGCCAGCAGCTTTGAGGGGGCCCCGGGAAATAACTATGGCTACACCTTC
>TRBJ2-3|TRBD2|TRBV11-2|-
CASSLVGLAGGLTLDTQYF
TGTGCCAGCAGTCTAGTAGGGCTAGCGGGAGGGTTAACATTAGATACGCAGTATTTT
>TRBJ2-7|-|TRBV7-2|-
CASSLARDEQYF
TGTGCCAGCAGCTTAGCGCGCGACGAGCAGTACTTC
>TRBJ2-3|TRBD1|TRBV7-9|-
CASSLGTGGGTDTQYF
TGTGCCAGCAGCTTAGGGACAGGGGGAGGCACAGATACGCAGTATTTT
>TRBJ2-3|TRBD2|TRBV28|-
CASPPTGLAGRIDTQYF
TGTGCTTCGCCCCCGACGGGGCTAGCGGGGAGGATAGATACGCAGTATTTT
>TRBJ2-7|-|TRBV7-9|-
CASSLDSFSYEQYF
TGTGCCAGCAGCTTAGATAGCTTCTCCTACGAGCAGTACTTC
>TRBJ2-7|-|TRBV28|-
CASSLALAVTYEQYF
TGTGCCAGCAGTTTAGCGCTAGCCGTTACCTACGAGCAGTACTTC
>TRBJ1-1|TRBD1|TRBV27|-
CASSTTHPGTGESFF
TGTGCCAGCAGTACGACCCACCCCGGGACAGGGGAATCTTTCTTT
>TRBJ1-2|TRBD1|TRBV29-1|-
CSVGGTGFNYGYTF
TGCAGCGTTGGAGGGACAGGATTTAACTATGGCTACACCTTC
>TRBJ2-7|TRBD1|TRBV7-2|-
CASSLLGQGNEQYF
TGTGCCAGCAGCTTACTGGGACAGGGGAACGAGCAGTACTTC
>TRBJ1-3|TRBD1|TRBV5-1|-
CASSSPGQGASTIYF
TGCGCCAGCAGCTCTCCGGGACAGGGGGCGAGCACCATATATTTT
>TRBJ2-1|TRBD1|TRBV30|-
CAWSVGTAYNEQFF
TGTGCCTGGAGTGTGGGGACAGCCTACAATGAGCAGTTCTTC
>TRBJ2-7|-|TRBV7-2|-
CASSFGEPTDEQYF
TGTGCCAGCAGCTTCGGGGAACCTACAGACGAGCAGTACTTC
>TRBJ1-1|-|TRBV7-9|-
CASSLVRANTEAFF
TGTGCCAGCAGCTTAGTGCGAGCGAACACTGAAGCTTTCTTT
>TRBJ2-1|TRBD1|TRBV2|few
CASMRDSRSNEQFF
TGTGCCAGCATGAGGGACAGCCGGTCGAATGAGCAGTTCTTC
>TRBJ1-3|TRBD1|TRBV9|-
CASTPSTGRNTIYF
TGTGCCAGCACCCCCTCGACAGGGCGAAACACCATATATTTT
>TRBJ1-1|-|TRBV19|-
CASRGDSSEAFF
TGTGCCAGTAGGGGGGACTCATCTGAAGCTTTCTTT